This T cell receptor (beta chain) was sequenced in a study of blood T cells in healthy people across ages (dated by TCRdb to the mid-2010s). Some background on the complete study: In model experiments, template switching captured roughly one uniquely barcoded TCR beta cDNA molecule for every two T cells. The donors were split into four age groups: young (average 16 years), middle-aged (roughly 40), aged (more than 55) and long-lived (roughly 80). Age-related changes in TCR beta repertoire diversity were measured in the study by deep sequencing normalized with unique cDNA molecular identifiers. Two additional independent replicas of 1 million unique cDNA reads from the same blood draw were analyzed for two donors (one aged 18 to 30 and one aged 80 or older). Results the study describes overall, beyond this receptor: As age increased, observed TCR beta diversity per million T cells dropped in a roughly linear way, and a significant reduction was already evident by age around 41. Compared with the aged group, the long-lived group had more naive CD4+ T cells, fewer expanded clones and increased TCR diversity, suggesting age selection. The CMV infection status of donors was not known, potentially confounding age-related changes in expanded clonotypes. Observed TCR beta diversity correlated strongly with the percentage of naive T cells measured by flow cytometry. Total diversity estimates from one million sequenced T cells were considered lower bounds and underestimates. Because profiling used bulk unsorted PBMCs, naive and antigen-experienced compartments could not be compared conclusively.

Sequences MNHEY (CDR1) and SVGAGI (CDR2) are obtained from the germline V gene. The CDR3 has 15 amino acids, counting the end cysteine and phenylalanine. The retained sequence is limited to the CDR3, 45 bases, with the frame set at the first base. From V the trimming removes 5 bases and from J it removes 2 bases, while the gene matches leave 8 bases of the junction unaccounted for. Donors were about 36 systemically healthy Caucasian individuals from Russia aged roughly 6 to 100 years. Each donor gave about 10 milliliters of peripheral blood, drawn into EDTA-treated Vacutainer tubes. Ficoll-Paque density-gradient centrifugation was used to isolate PBMCs, with at least 6 million per sample. Trizol reagent was used to extract total RNA from PBMCs, with at least 5.5 micrograms per sample. The percentages of naive CD45RAhigh/CD27high T cells were determined by flow cytometry on a PBMC aliquot from every donor.

Note on this clonotype: It has no known antigen specificity. The record has no base qualities; no much larger clone is one base away.

Libraries were prepared through 5' RACE. The listed sequencing device is Illumina HiSeq 2500. A second PCR of roughly 7 to 12 cycles was performed with a sample-barcoded 5' primer and a J-beta primer mix. A template-switch 5' adaptor carrying 12 random nucleotides introduced a unique molecular identifier onto each TCR beta cDNA molecule. Each sample yielded at least 2.5 million CDR3-containing paired-end reads. First-strand cDNA was synthesized from all RNA with the Mint cDNA synthesis kit, primed by a TRBC-specific oligonucleotide. Following uracil-DNA glycosylase treatment, all cDNA underwent a first 18-cycle PCR with the universal primers M1SS and BC2_uni_R. Under the source paper's analysis protocol: Each sample was normalized by randomly selecting 1 million high-quality reads, each carrying a distinct molecular identifier. Instead of being binned into consensus sequences, reads that shared molecular identifiers were thrown out. CDR3 identification, clonotype clustering and error correction used MiTCR with a Q25 quality threshold and the strictest error-elimination algorithm. A nonparametric unseen species model with Euler transformation was used to estimate lower-bound total TCR beta diversity. The public reads were quality trimmed at Q25 with fastp and then assembled into clones with MiXCR by TCRdb, keeping productive beta chains. A single entry per CDR3 protein holds the most common genes and DNA from its merged rows. These V and J calls derive from TCRdb rather than the authors' analysis. The sample has some 850,000 distinct CDR3 sequences on record, under 30% of them singletons. The ten largest clonotypes hold 2.5% to 3.5% of the sample.

This sample was also put to use in a study of T cells of mothers and their children. The second study, in turn, reports: Nine systemically healthy Caucasian individuals served as donors, namely three mothers together with their six children. cDNA synthesis used all of the extracted RNA, with roughly 1.5 ug of RNA in each 15 ul reaction. In the second PCR, the M1S primer added sample barcodes and 2-4 random nucleotides. Each mother yielded over 8.5 million TCR beta CDR3 reads and each child 2.5 million to 3 million reads. TCR recombination output is similarly shaped by thymic selection in related and unrelated pairs, with a minor effect exerted by inherited differences. Normalized repertoire overlap in related mother-child pairs was always slightly higher than in unrelated mother-child pairs, but the difference was never significant. No persistent microchimeric T cell clones were detected, at a sensitivity of approximately 110 clones per million clonotypes. In the study, deep NGS was used to compare the TCR beta repertoires of mothers and children, and features distinguishing related mother-child pairs from unrelated individuals were sought. Mothers averaged roughly 40 +/- 4 years of age and children averaged approximately 12 +/- 4 years. Libraries were sequenced on Illumina HiSeq 2000 with 100+100 nt paired-end reads after adapter ligation with NEBNext reagents. To prevent cross-contamination, the mother and child libraries were prepared one month apart and sequenced in separate runs. For each donor, somewhere between about 500,000 and 2,000,000 distinct TCR beta clonotypes were identified. Naive TCR beta clonotypes were estimated from low-frequency clonotypes matched to each donor's FACS-determined naive share, without sorting.

The origin of this receptor is a boy under 18 in good health. The chain uses TRBV6-5 and TRBJ1-2; TRBD1 lines up with 7 middle nucleotides. The sequencing input was blood. This receptor has the CDR3 CASSSGQAHNYGYTF. The DNA sequence follows: TGTGCCAGCAGTAGCGGACAGGCGCACAACTATGGCTACACCTTC.